This T cell receptor (beta chain) was observed in a study of T cells after yellow fever vaccination. Looking at the study overall: Any fraction with a low cell number was prepared using SMART-Seq v4 Ultra Low Input. Notes on the study in general: The presence of abundant clonotypes contaminating from the bulk population was possible in FACS-sorted repertoires. Although the secondary response was weaker, it peaked faster, at day 5 versus 15.

As to this clonotype: Antigen specificity is unknown.

This CDR3 is 15 amino acids long. V lost 4 bases to trimming and J lost 1 base, with 11 bases between them. The germline V gene has CDR1 SGDLS and CDR2 YYNGEE. For TCR, cDNA came from 5'RACE template switching, which added a universal primer site and UMIs. Each CDR3 protein is one row after TCRdb ran MiXCR on the 5' RACE reads. The sample yields roughly 190,000 distinct CDR3 sequences, 9.5% to 11% seen once. The TCR sequence derives from a young man who received the YFV17D yellow fever vaccine. The input for sequencing was CD8+ T cells sorted from PBMCs, taken 15 days after the yellow fever booster vaccination. This chain uses TRBV9 with TRBJ2-2; perhaps TRBD1 as D (5 bases). CDR3 sequence: CASSPRQRNTGELFF. The CDR3 nucleotides are TGTGCCAGCAGCCCCCGACAGCGGAACACCGGGGAGCTGTTTTTT.